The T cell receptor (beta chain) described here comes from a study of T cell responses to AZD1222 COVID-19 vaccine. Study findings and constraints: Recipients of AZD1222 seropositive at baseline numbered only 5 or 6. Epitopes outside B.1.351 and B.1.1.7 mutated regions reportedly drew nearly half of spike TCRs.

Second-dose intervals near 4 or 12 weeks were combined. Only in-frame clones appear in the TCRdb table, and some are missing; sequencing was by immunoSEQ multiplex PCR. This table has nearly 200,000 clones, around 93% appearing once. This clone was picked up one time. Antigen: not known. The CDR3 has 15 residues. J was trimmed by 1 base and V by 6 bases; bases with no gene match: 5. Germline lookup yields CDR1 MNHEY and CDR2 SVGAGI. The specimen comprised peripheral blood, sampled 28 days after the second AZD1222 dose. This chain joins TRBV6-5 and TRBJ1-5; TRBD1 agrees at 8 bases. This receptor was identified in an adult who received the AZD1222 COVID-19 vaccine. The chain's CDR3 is CASSPDRASNQPQHF. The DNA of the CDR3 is TGTGCCAGCAGCCCGGACAGGGCCAGCAATCAGCCCCAGCATTTT.